This is a list of T cell receptor beta chains from one sample in a study of T-cell reconstitution after alpha-beta-depleted transplantation in children. MiXCR, applied by TCRdb to the PCR reads, yields one record per CDR3 protein. The data hold about 980,000 distinct CDR3 sequences, with about 30% observed a single time. Sequenced here: PBMCs, mostly from graft donor cells, sampled 360 days after TCRalphabeta/CD19-depleted stem cell transplant. These receptors were obtained from a boy under two years old who had a stem cell transplant for SCID, so the T cells may come from the graft donor. The CDR3 runs from the conserved cysteine through the conserved F or W. The order of the fields is D gene, J gene, clone size, V gene, CDR3 DNA, CDR3 protein. The D gene is left open where the match is weak. Expanded clones get a size class; other rows say once, few or many, or leave the size out.

.	TRBJ2-7	.	TRBV5-1	TGCGCCAGCAGCTTGGGCGGGGGCGAGGACTACGAGCAGTACTTC	CASSLGGGEDYEQYF
.	TRBJ2-5	.	TRBV29-1	TGCAGCGTTGACGGCCAAGCGGAGGTGGCCCAAGAGACCCAGTACTTC	CSVDGQAEVAQETQYF
TRBD2	TRBJ2-7	few	TRBV5-1	TGCGCCAGCAGCCTTCCCGGGGGGACCTACGAGCAGTACTTC	CASSLPGGTYEQYF
TRBD2	TRBJ2-3	.	TRBV7-8	TGTGCCAGCAGCTTTTCCCCTAGCGGGGGTGTAGATACGCAGTATTTT	CASSFSPSGGVDTQYF
.	TRBJ2-5	.	TRBV11-2	TGTGCCAGCAGCTTTCCCTATGAGACCCAGTACTTC	CASSFPYETQYF
TRBD2	TRBJ2-1	few	TRBV4-3	TGCGCCAGCAGCCAAGATCCAAATAGCGGGGGGAATGAGCAGTTCTTC	CASSQDPNSGGNEQFF
.	TRBJ2-1	once	TRBV20-1	TGCAGTGCTAGTTCGGTTTTAGCGGAGGCTGAGCAGTTCTTC	CSASSVLAEAEQFF
.	TRBJ2-2	few	TRBV10-3	TGTGCCATCTCCGGGGAGCAGACCGGGGAGCTGTTTTTT	CAISGEQTGELFF
.	TRBJ2-2	few	TRBV4-2	TGTGCCAGCAGCCAAGATCTCCGCCCCGGGGAGCTGTTTTTT	CASSQDLRPGELFF
.	TRBJ1-1	few	TRBV10-3	TGTGCCATCAGTGAGTTCAAGGCAGGGTCCCCGAACACTGAAGCTTTCTTT	CAISEFKAGSPNTEAFF
TRBD1	TRBJ1-1	.	TRBV7-2	TGTGCCAGCAGCTTTTCAGGGGGTTTATCTTTCTTT	CASSFSGGLSFF
TRBD2	TRBJ2-5	few	TRBV7-8	TGTGCCAGCAGCGTTAGCGGGGAGTTGGAGACCCAGTACTTC	CASSVSGELETQYF
TRBD1	TRBJ1-1	.	TRBV7-6	TGTGCCAGCAGCTTACAATCGTCCCACTACAGGGGGGGTAAAGCTTTCTTT	CASSLQSSHYRGGKAFF
.	TRBJ2-1	few	TRBV7-3	TGTGCCAGCAGCTTACGAGGGGATAGGGATGAGCAGTTCTTC	CASSLRGDRDEQFF
.	TRBJ2-7	.	TRBV4-1	TGCGCCAGCAGCCAAGGAACAGGGTACACCTACGAGCAGTACTTC	CASSQGTGYTYEQYF
.	TRBJ2-1	.	TRBV4-1	TGCGCCAGCAGCCAAGAAATTTCAGGGGTTGAGCAGTTCTTC	CASSQEISGVEQFF
.	TRBJ2-7	.	TRBV6-1	TGTGCCAGCACCCCGTATCTAAGACAGCACTACGAGCAGTACTTC	CASTPYLRQHYEQYF
TRBD1	TRBJ1-1	.	TRBV27	TGTGCCAGCAGTGCCAGGGGGGGCCTCCCTGAAGCTTTCTTT	CASSARGGLPEAFF
.	TRBJ1-1	.	TRBV3-1	TGTGCCAGCAGCCAAGCCCAGCGGAACACTGAAGCTTTCTTT	CASSQAQRNTEAFF
.	TRBJ2-3	few	TRBV12-3/TRBV12-4	TGTGCCAGCACCCCCAGCCCAGATACGCAGTATTTT	CASTPSPDTQYF
.	TRBJ1-4	.	TRBV4-3	TGCGCCAGCAGCCACCCCCTGGGAAAACTGTTTTTT	CASSHPLGKLFF
.	TRBJ2-1	.	TRBV20-1	TGCAGTGCTAGGTCAGTCTATGAGCAGTTCTTC	CSARSVYEQFF
TRBD1	TRBJ2-3	many	TRBV20-1	TGCAGTGCTAGTCCGGGACCCCAGGGGGGCACAGATACGCAGTATTTT	CSASPGPQGGTDTQYF
.	TRBJ2-6	few	TRBV3-1	TGTGCCAGCCGTCGAGGGGAAGCAGGGGCCAACGTCCTGACTTTC	CASRRGEAGANVLTF
.	TRBJ2-7	.	TRBV12-3/TRBV12-4	TGTGCCAGCAGTCCAGGCGGGCCAAACAACTACGAGCAGTACTTC	CASSPGGPNNYEQYF
.	TRBJ1-5	.	TRBV27	TGTGCCAGCAGTTTAGGCTCCTCAAGCAATCAGCCCCAGCATTTT	CASSLGSSSNQPQHF
TRBD1	TRBJ2-1	few	TRBV5-1	TGCGCCAGCAGCTTGGACCCGACAGGGGAGGAAGGCAATGAGCAGTTCTTC	CASSLDPTGEEGNEQFF
.	TRBJ2-7	few	TRBV20-1	TGCAGTGCTAGAGTGAGTGCTCCGCCGCCTTCCCTTCGGGATCCCTACGAGCAGTACTTC	CSARVSAPPPSLRDPYEQYF
TRBD2	TRBJ2-2	few	TRBV4-3	TGCGCCAGCAGCCGACTAGCGGGGGCCGGGGACACCGGGGAGCTGTTTTTT	CASSRLAGAGDTGELFF
.	TRBJ1-1	few	TRBV12-3/TRBV12-4	TGTGCCAGCAGACTGAACGTGAACACTGAAGCTTTCTTT	CASRLNVNTEAFF
.	TRBJ2-3	.	TRBV5-1	TGCGCCAGCAGTCAAGCGGGCTTCACAGATACGCAGTATTTT	CASSQAGFTDTQYF
.	TRBJ2-2	.	TRBV11-2	TGTGCCAGCAGCTTAGAAGGCAGGGTTTTGGTCGGGGAGCTGTTTTTT	CASSLEGRVLVGELFF
TRBD2	TRBJ2-1	.	TRBV12-3/TRBV12-4	TGTGCCATCACAAAAACGCGGGGGGAAAATGAGCAGTTCTTC	CAITKTRGENEQFF
.	TRBJ1-4	.	TRBV15	TGTGCCACCAGCAGAGATCGGGTCGGAGCTAATGAAAAACTGTTTTTT	CATSRDRVGANEKLFF
TRBD2	TRBJ2-3	.	TRBV11-1	TGTGCCAGCAGCTTACTGAGGACTAGCGGGGGGGGCACAGATACGCAGTATTTT	CASSLLRTSGGGTDTQYF
TRBD1	TRBJ1-4	few	TRBV5-1	TGCGCCAGCAGCTTGGAGGACAGGGGGCGAAGGGGGAATGAAAAACTGTTTTTT	CASSLEDRGRRGNEKLFF
.	TRBJ1-3	few	TRBV15	TGTGCCACCAGCAGAGCCGGGGCTTTACATTCTGGAAACACCATATATTTT	CATSRAGALHSGNTIYF
.	TRBJ1-5	.	TRBV10-3	TGTGCCATCAGTGAGTCGATCTATCAGCCCCAGCATTTT	CAISESIYQPQHF
.	TRBJ1-1	.	TRBV7-8	TGTGCCAGCAGCCCCCACCCAACACAAAACACTGAAGCTTTCTTT	CASSPHPTQNTEAFF
TRBD1	TRBJ1-3	few	TRBV12-3/TRBV12-4	TGTGCCAGCAGTTTAAGGAGACAGGGGATCTCTGGAAACACCATATATTTT	CASSLRRQGISGNTIYF
.	TRBJ2-3	many	TRBV7-9	TGTGCCAGCAGCTTCTGGACTTCCCGGGTAGATACGCAGTATTTT	CASSFWTSRVDTQYF
.	TRBJ1-5	few	TRBV12-3/TRBV12-4	TGTGCCAGCAGACCAACAGGGTATAGCAATCAGCCCCAGCATTTT	CASRPTGYSNQPQHF
.	TRBJ1-4	few	TRBV10-2	TGCGCCAGCAGTGAGGAAGGGACGGGGGGAAAACTGTTTTTT	CASSEEGTGGKLFF
TRBD2	TRBJ2-7	.	TRBV18	TGTGCCAGCTCCCTCGGGACTAGTATCTACGAGCAGTACTTC	CASSLGTSIYEQYF
.	TRBJ1-1	.	TRBV10-3	TGTGCCATCAGTGACCAAATGAGGGGGGATCCTGAAGCTTTCTTT	CAISDQMRGDPEAFF
.	TRBJ2-3	.	TRBV12-3/TRBV12-4	TGTGCCAGCAGTTTACACCTATACTTGGCTAGCCAGTATTTT	CASSLHLYLASQYF
TRBD2	TRBJ2-3	.	TRBV5-5	TGTGCCAGCAGCTCACTGAGCGGGGGGGCTGGCACAGATACGCAGTATTTT	CASSSLSGGAGTDTQYF
.	TRBJ2-1	once	TRBV20-1	TGCAGTGCCCTACGTTGGGGTGACGATGAGCAGTTCTTC	CSALRWGDDEQFF
.	TRBJ1-1	.	TRBV2	TGTGCCAGCAGTGAGCAGGGGCAGAACACTGAAGCTTTCTTT	CASSEQGQNTEAFF
TRBD1	TRBJ2-7	few	TRBV12-3/TRBV12-4	TGTGCCAGCAGTTTAATCGGACAGGGCCCCTACGAGCAGTACTTC	CASSLIGQGPYEQYF
TRBD2	TRBJ2-5	few	TRBV5-1	TGCGCCAGCAGCTTAACCGGGACTAGCGGGTCGGAGACCCAGTACTTC	CASSLTGTSGSETQYF